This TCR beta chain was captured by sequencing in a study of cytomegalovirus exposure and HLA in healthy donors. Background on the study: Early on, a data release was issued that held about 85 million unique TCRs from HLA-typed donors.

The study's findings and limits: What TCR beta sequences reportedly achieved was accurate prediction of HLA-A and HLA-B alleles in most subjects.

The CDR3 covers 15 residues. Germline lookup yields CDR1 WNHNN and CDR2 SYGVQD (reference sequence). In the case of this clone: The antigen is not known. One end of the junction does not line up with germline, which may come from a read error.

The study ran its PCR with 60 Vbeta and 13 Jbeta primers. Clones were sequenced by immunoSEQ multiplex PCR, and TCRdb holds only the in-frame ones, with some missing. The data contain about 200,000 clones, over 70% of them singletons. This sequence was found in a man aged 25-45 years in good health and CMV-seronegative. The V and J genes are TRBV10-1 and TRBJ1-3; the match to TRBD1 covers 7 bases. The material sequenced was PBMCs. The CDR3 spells CAGSELRDSGNTIYF. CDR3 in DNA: TGCGCCGGCAGTGAGCTCCGGGACAGTGGAAACACCATATATTTT.